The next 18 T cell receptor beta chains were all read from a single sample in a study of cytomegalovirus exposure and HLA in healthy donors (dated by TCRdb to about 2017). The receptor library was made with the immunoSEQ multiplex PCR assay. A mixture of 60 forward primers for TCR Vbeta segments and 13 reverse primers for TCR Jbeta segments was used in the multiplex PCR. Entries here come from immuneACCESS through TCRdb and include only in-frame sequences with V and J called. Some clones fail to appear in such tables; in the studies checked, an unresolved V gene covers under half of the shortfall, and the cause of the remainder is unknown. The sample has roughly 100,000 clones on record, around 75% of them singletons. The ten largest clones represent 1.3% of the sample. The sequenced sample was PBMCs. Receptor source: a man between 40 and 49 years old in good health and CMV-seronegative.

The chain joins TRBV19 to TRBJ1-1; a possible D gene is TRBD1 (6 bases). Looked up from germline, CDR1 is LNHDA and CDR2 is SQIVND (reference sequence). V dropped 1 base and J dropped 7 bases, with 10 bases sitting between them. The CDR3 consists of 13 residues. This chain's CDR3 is CASSIVTGYEAFF. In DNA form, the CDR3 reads TGTGCCAGTAGTATAGTCACAGGGTATGAAGCTTTCTTT.

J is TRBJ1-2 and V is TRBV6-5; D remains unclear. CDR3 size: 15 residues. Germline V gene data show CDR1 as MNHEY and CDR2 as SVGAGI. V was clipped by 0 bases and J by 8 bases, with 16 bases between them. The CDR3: CASSYSNRPLVGYTF. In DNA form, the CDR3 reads TGTGCCAGCAGTTACTCTAACCGACCTCTAGTGGGCTACACCTTC.

The CDR3 is CSVPNTQRGVGTDTQYF. Written as DNA, the CDR3 is TGCAGCGTTCCAAATACCCAGCGGGGCGTGGGCACAGATACGCAGTATTTT. The V and J genes are TRBV29-1 and TRBJ2-3, with 7 positions matching TRBD2. Germline CDR1 reads SQVTM; CDR2 reads ANQGSEA. The CDR3 loop spans 17 amino acids. The junction had 15 bases not matched to a gene; V was cut back by 5 bases and J by 1 base.

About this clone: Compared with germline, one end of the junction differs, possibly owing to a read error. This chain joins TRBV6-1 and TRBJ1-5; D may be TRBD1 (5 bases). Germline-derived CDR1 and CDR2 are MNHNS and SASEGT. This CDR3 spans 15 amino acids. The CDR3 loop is CAISDSGAINQPQHF. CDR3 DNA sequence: TGTGCCATCAGTGATAGCGGGGCGATCAATCAGCCCCAGCATTTT.

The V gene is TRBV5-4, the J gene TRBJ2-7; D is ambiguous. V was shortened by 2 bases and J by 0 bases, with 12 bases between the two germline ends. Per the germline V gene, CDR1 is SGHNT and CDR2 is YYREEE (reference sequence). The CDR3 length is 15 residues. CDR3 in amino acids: CASSFRPTSSYEQYF. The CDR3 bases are TGTGCCAGCAGCTTCAGGCCCACATCCTCCTACGAGCAGTACTTC.

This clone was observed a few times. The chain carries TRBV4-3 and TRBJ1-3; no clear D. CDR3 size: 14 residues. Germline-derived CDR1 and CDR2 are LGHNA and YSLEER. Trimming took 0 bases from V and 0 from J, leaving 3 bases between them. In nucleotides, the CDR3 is TGCGCCAGCAGCCAAGACAACTCTGGAAACACCATATATTTT. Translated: CASSQDNSGNTIYF.

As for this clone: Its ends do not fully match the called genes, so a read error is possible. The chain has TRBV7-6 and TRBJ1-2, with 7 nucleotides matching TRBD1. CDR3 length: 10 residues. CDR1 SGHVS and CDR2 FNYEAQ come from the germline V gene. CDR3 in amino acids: CASSPRGTDF. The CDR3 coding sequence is TGTGCCAGCAGCCCCCGCGGGACAGACTTC.

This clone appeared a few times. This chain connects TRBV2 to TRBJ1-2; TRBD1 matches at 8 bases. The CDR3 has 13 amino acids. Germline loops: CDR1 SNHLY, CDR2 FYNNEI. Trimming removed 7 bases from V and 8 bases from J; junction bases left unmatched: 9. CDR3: CASIGQGLGGYTF. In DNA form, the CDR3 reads TGTGCCAGCATTGGACAGGGCCTGGGGGGCTACACCTTC.

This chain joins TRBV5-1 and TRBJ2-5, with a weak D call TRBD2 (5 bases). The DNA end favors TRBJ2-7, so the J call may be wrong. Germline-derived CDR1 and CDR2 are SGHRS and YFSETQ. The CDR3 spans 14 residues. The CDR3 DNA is TGCGCCAGCAGCTTTGAAGGGAGCTCCTACGAGCAGTACTTC. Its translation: CASSFEGSSYEQYF.

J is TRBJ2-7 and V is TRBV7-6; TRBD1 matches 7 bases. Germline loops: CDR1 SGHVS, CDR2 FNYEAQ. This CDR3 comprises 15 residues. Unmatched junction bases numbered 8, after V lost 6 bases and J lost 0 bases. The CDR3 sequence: CASRLGTASSYEQYF. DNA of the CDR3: TGTGCCAGCAGACTCGGGACAGCGAGCTCCTACGAGCAGTACTTC.

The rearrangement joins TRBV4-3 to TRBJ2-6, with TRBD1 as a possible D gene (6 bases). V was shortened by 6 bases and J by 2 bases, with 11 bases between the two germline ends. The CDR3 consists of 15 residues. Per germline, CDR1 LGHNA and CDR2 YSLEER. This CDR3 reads CASRQQGAGANVLTF. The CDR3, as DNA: TGCGCCAGCAGGCAACAGGGTGCTGGGGCCAACGTCCTGACTTTC.

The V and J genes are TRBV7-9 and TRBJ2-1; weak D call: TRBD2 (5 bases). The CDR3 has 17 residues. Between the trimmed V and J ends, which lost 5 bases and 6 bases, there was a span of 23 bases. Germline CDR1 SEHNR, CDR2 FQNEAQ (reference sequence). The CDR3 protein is CASSGRSGILASNEQFF. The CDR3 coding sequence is TGTGCCAGCAGCGGACGATCGGGGATCCTCGCGAGCAATGAGCAGTTCTTC.

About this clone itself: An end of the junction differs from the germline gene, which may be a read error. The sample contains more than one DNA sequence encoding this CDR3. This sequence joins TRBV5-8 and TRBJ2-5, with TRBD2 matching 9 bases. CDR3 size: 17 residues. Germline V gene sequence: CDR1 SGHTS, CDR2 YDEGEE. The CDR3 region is CASSWGASGGPKETQYF. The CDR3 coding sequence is TGCGCCAGCAGCTGGGGAGCCAGCGGGGGGCCAAAAGAGACCCAGTACTTC.

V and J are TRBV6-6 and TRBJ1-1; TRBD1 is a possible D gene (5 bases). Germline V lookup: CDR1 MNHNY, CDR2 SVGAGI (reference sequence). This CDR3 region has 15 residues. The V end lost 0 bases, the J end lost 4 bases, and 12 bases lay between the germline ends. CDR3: CASSYSKGPGTEAFF. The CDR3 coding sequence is TGTGCCAGCAGTTACTCAAAGGGGCCGGGCACTGAAGCTTTCTTT.

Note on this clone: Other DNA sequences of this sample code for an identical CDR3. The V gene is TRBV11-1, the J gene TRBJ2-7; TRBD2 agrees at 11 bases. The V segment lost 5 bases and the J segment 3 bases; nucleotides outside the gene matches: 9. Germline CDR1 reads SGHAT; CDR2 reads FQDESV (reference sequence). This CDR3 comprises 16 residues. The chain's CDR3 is CASSPTLAGAVYEQYF. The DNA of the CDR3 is TGTGCCAGCAGCCCCACACTAGCGGGGGCCGTCTACGAGCAGTACTTC.

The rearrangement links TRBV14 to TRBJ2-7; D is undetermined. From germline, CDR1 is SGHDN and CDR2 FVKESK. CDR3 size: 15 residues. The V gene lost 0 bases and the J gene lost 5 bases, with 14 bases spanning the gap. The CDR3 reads CASSQDTDTYHEQYF. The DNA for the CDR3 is TGTGCCAGCAGCCAAGATACCGACACTTACCACGAGCAGTACTTC.

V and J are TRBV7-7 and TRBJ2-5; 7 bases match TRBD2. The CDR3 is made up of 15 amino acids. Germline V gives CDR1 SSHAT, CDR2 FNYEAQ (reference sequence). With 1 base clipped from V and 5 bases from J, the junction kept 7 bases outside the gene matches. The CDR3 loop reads CASSLVGRALETQYF. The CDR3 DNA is TGTGCCAGCAGCTTAGTAGGGAGGGCCCTTGAGACCCAGTACTTC. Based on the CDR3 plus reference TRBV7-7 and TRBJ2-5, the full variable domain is GAGVSQSPRYKVTKRGQDVTLRCDPISSHATLYWYQQALGQGPEFLTYFNYEAQPDKSGLPSDRFSAERPEGSISTLTIQRTEQRDSAMYRCASSLVGRALETQYFGPGTRLLVL.

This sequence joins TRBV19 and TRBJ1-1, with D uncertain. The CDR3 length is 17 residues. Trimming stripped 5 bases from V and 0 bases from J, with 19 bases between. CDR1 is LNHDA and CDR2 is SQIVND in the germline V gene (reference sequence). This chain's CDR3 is CASSVPLRRRLNTEAFF. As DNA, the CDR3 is TGTGCCAGTAGTGTCCCCCTCCGCCGTAGATTGAACACTGAAGCTTTCTTT.